This T cell receptor (beta chain) was captured in a study of blood T cell repertoires in COVID-19. Study-wide context: Samples of COVID-19 (acute and convalescent) were obtained from the United States, Italy and Spain.

Original processing notes: Estimation of nucleated cell counts was performed using reference gene primer amplification. Generated by immunoSEQ multiplex PCR, the TCRdb table keeps only in-frame clones and is missing some. D and trimming come from the DNA, and the V and J calls and clone size come from that table. The profile covers about 89,000 clones, with about 95% appearing a single time and around 4% taken by the ten largest. With V trimmed by 10 bases and J by 9 bases, 11 bases remained unmatched. This CDR3 has 13 amino acids. The sequence was collected from a human donor with active COVID-19. The donor label of this sample is uncertain. The rearrangement links TRBV12-3 or TRBV12-4 to TRBJ2-1, with 8 bases lining up with TRBD1. Material: peripheral blood. CDR3 DNA sequence: TGTGCCACCGTGGACAGGGTCCCTGGTGAGCAGTTCTTC. This codes for CATVDRVPGEQFF.